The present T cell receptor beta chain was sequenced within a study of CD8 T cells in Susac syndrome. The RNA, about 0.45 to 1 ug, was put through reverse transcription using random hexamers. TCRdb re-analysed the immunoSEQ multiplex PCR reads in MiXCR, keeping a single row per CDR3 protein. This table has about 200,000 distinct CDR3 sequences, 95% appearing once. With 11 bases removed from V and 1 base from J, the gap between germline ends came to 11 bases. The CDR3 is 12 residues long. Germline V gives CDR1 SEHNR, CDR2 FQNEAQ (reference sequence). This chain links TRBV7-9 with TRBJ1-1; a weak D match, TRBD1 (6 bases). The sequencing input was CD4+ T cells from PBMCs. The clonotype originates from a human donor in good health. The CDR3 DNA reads TGTGCCGTTAAGGGGGGGAACACTGAAGCTTTCTTT. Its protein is CAVKGGNTEAFF.